This T cell receptor (beta chain) was retrieved from a study of cytomegalovirus exposure and HLA in healthy donors. Looking at the study overall: The 110 or so validation repertoires used a platform that matched the one used for the 500 to 700 first-cohort repertoires, as a later analysis reported.

Generated by immunoSEQ multiplex PCR, the TCRdb table keeps only in-frame clones and is missing some. The data hold 250,000 to 300,000 clones, with about 86% observed a single time. The germline CDR1 and CDR2 sequences are SGHRS and YFSETQ. The V gene lost 4 bases and the J gene lost 0 bases, with 11 bases spanning the gap. The CDR3 extends over 16 amino acids. Sequencing input: PBMCs. This chain joins TRBV5-1 and TRBJ1-6; D unresolved. The receptor's source is a woman under 30 in good health and CMV-seronegative. The CDR3 bases are TGCGCCAGCAGCCCGGATCCAGGCTCCTATAATTCACCCCTCCACTTT. This codes for CASSPDPGSYNSPLHF.